The TCR beta chain described here comes from a study of T cell responses to AZD1222 COVID-19 vaccine. Overall study results and limits: Nearly half of the spike-specific TCRs reportedly recognize variant regions that carry no mutations. Possibly, clonal diversity was underestimated; donors were largely white British and included more females. At baseline, seropositivity was found in only a handful of AZD1222 recipients. None of the repertoires were sampled until the peak T cell response had passed.

Profiling relied on immunoSEQ multiplex PCR, and the TCRdb table lists in-frame clones only, not all of them. The data contain approximately 190,000 clones, approximately 90% of them seen just once; the ten biggest clones take up approximately 0.97%. The CDR3 has 14 residues. Germline V lookup: CDR1 SGDLS, CDR2 YYNGEE. Trimming removed 4 bases from V and 5 bases from J; junction bases left unmatched: 8. Points on this clone: No antigen is known for it.

The specimen comprised peripheral blood, sampled on day 0 of AZD1222 vaccination. This clonotype was sampled from an adult in good health. The chain couples TRBV9 to TRBJ1-2; 7 bases fit TRBD1. The CDR3 sequence is CASSPGEGAYGYTF. CDR3 DNA sequence: TGTGCCAGCAGCCCCGGGGAGGGGGCGTATGGCTACACCTTC.